This TCR beta chain stems from a study of Ad26.COV2.S vaccination and SARS-CoV-2 variants (dated by TCRdb to about 2021). With regard to the full study: Donors in the vaccine arm were drawn from COV1001, a multicentre, randomized, double-blind, placebo-controlled phase I-IIa trial testing Ad26.COV2.S in healthy adults. Dosing of Ad26.COV2.S was intramuscular, at either 5x10^10 or 1x10^11 viral particles, delivered as one shot or as two shots spaced 56 days apart. TCRbeta repertoire sequencing was used to assess the specificity and breadth of SARS-CoV-2-reactive T cell receptors after Ad26.COV2.S vaccination. A total of approximately 32 samples were included in the TCR-sequenced set, comprising around 19 Ad26.COV2.S vaccine recipients, 5 placebo recipients and 8 SARS-CoV-2 convalescent individuals. Trial participants were randomized into five groups of five: low-dose or high-dose Ad26.COV2.S given once or twice, or placebo on both occasions. Investigators did not know the trial group allocation while performing experiments and assessing outcomes. The full study reports these points: Substantial breadth of spike-specific CD8+ and CD4+ T cell responses was reported after vaccination. The study was not powered for comparison of responses between vaccine doses or regimens. Vaccine and placebo recipients had similar non-spike TCR breadth, a finding consistent with the vaccine containing only spike. The authors noted that total T cell responses may have been underestimated by the TCR breadth and depth analyses. Compared with placebo recipients, Ad26.COV2.S recipients showed higher spike-specific TCR breadth (P = 0.0014).

Sample treatment or condition, as interpreted from the label and publication: some 19 received Ad26.COV2.S at low or high dose, single or two shots; about 5 received placebo; per-sample allocation not given. For vaccine and placebo recipients, repertoires were sequenced using samples collected on day 63 after the first injection. Cohort 1b enrolled 20 to 30 adults aged 18-55 years at a single site in Boston, USA, between 29 July and 7 August 2020. As a vaccine, Ad26.COV2.S was a replication-incompetent adenovirus type 26 vector that expressed a prefusion-stabilized SARS-CoV-2 spike protein derived from the original Wuhan strain. The CDR1 and CDR2 encoded by the germline V gene (reference sequence) are MNHEY and SMNVEV. V and J lose 6 bases and 2 bases, and a span of 13 bases separates them. The CDR3 starts with the cysteine, ends with the phenylalanine, and has 14 residues. Just CDR3 DNA is preserved here, 42 bases in frame from base 1.

TCRbeta CDR3 regions were sequenced with the immunoSEQ Assay. After extraction, genomic DNA underwent amplification by bias-controlled multiplex PCR, followed by high-throughput sequencing. In the original analysis: To quantify the absolute abundance of every unique TCRbeta CDR3 region, sequences were collapsed and filtered. Usable DNA was measured by amplifying reference genes present in all nucleated cells, and TCRbeta template counts were normalized to that usable DNA to estimate T cell fraction. Repertoire TCRs were annotated as SARS-CoV-2-specific when V gene, CDR3 amino acid sequence and J gene were exactly matched to a known reactive TCR set. The reference SARS-CoV-2 TCR set was obtained from MIRA and was filtered for enrichment in COVID-19-positive ImmuneCODE repertoires, whereby public or cross-reactive TCRs were removed. Based on the MIRA antigens, annotated TCRs were further analysed at the level of specific ORF or position within ORF. Breadth was defined as the number of annotated unique rearrangements divided by the total number of unique productive rearrangements, and depth was defined as the summed frequency of the annotated unique rearrangements. TCR breadth was compared between groups using two-sided Wilcoxon rank-sum tests. Here the immuneACCESS table is served through TCRdb, limited to in-frame sequences with V and J called. Missing clones are a known gap in these copies; in checked studies unresolved V genes cover under half, and the rest lacks a known reason. The V and J calls and clone size are taken from that table; D and trimming were inferred from the DNA. Here the sample has around 300,000 clones; almost 90% occur a single time. The ten top clones hold 5.5% of the sample.

In regard to this clone: Its antigen specificity is not known. The record has no base qualities; no much larger clone is one base away.

The TCR originated in a person between 18 and 59 years old who received the Ad26.COV2.S COVID-19 vaccine or a placebo. The sequence is built from TRBV27 and TRBJ1-1, with no confidently assigned D gene. Sequencing was performed on peripheral blood, taken in a trial of Ad26.COV2.S vaccine versus placebo. The CDR3 here reads CASSFIDSNTEAFF. The sequenced DNA is TGTGCCAGCAGCTTCATAGACTCCAACACTGAAGCTTTCTTT.